The TCR beta chain under discussion was sequenced for a study of OX40 agonist ivuxolimab in advanced cancers. Here immunoSEQ multiplex PCR was the method, and the copy in TCRdb shows in-frame clones only, minus some. The data contain roughly 120,000 clones, 75% to 90% of them seen just once; the ten biggest clones take up 0.55%. The CDR3 contains 17 residues. With V trimmed by 4 bases and J by 2 bases, 11 bases remained unmatched. The germline V gene has CDR1 SGHRS and CDR2 YFSETQ. V usage is TRBV5-1 and J usage is TRBJ2-7; 11 bases are a match to TRBD2. The receptor comes from an adult with an advanced solid tumor such as melanoma, head and neck, liver or kidney cancer. The source was CD4+ or CD8+ T cells sorted from blood, collected in a trial of the OX40 agonist ivuxolimab. The CDR3 sequence: CASSRRHGTSGTYEQYF. CDR3 DNA sequence: TGCGCCAGCAGCCGGAGGCACGGGACTAGCGGAACCTACGAGCAGTACTTC.